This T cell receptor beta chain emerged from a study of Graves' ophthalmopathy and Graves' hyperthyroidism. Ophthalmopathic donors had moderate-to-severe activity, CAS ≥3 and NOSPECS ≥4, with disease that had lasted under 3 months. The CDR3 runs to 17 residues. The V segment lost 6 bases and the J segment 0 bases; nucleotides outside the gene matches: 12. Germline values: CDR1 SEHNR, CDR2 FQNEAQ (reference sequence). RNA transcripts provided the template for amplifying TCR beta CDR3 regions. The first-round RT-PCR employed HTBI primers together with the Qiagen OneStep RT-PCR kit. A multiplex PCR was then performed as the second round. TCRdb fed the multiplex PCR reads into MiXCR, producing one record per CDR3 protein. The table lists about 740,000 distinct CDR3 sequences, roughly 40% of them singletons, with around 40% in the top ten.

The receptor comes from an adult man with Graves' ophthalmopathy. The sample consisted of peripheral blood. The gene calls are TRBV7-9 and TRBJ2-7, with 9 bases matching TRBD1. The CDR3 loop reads CASSYPRDRASSYEQYF. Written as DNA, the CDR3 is TGTGCCAGCAGTTACCCCCGGGACAGGGCTAGCTCCTACGAGCAGTACTTC.